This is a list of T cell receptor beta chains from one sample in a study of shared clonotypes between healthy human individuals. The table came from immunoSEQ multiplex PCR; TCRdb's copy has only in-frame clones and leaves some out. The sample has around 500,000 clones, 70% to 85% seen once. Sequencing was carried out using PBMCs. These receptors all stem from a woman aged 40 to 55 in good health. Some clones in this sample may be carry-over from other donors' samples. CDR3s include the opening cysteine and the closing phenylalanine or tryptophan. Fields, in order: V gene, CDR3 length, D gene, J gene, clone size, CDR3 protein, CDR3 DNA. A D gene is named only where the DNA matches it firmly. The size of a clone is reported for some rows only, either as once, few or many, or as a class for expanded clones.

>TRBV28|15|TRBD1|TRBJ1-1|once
CASTTPRQGYTEAFF
TGTGCCAGCACCACCCCCCGACAGGGGTACACTGAAGCTTTCTTT
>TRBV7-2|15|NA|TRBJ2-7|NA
CASSPGADISYEQYF
TGTGCCAGCAGCCCAGGGGCCGATATCTCCTACGAGCAGTACTTC
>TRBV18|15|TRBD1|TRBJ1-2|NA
CASSLGTGTEYGYTF
TGTGCCAGCTCACTCGGGACAGGGACAGAATATGGCTACACCTTC
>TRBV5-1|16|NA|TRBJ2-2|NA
CASSLAARVQTGELFF
TGCGCCAGCAGCTTGGCGGCTAGGGTCCAGACCGGGGAGCTGTTTTTT
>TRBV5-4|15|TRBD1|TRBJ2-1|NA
CASSVGQGVANEQFF
TGTGCCAGCAGCGTCGGACAGGGGGTCGCCAATGAGCAGTTCTTC
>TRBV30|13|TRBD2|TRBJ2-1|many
CARKVAGVDEQFF
TGTGCCCGGAAAGTGGCGGGAGTCGATGAGCAGTTCTTC
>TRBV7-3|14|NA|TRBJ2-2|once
CASSLDSVTGELFF
TGTGCCAGCAGCTTAGACAGTGTCACCGGGGAGCTGTTTTTT
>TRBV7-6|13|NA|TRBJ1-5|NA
CASSLPASQPQHF
TGTGCCAGCAGCTTACCTGCGAGTCAGCCCCAGCATTTT
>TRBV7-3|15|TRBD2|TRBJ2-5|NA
CASSLTGLAFETQYF
TGTGCCAGCAGCTTAACAGGACTAGCTTTTGAGACCCAGTACTTC
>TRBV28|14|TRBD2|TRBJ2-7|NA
CASSLVAGVGEQYF
TGTGCCAGCAGTTTAGTAGCGGGAGTAGGCGAGCAGTACTTC
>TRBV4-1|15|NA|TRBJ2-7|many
CASSPPVWFGYEQYF
TGCGCCAGCAGCCCCCCGGTCTGGTTTGGCTACGAGCAGTACTTC
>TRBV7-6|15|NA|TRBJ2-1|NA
CASSLGTNYYNEQFF
TGTGCCAGCAGCCTCGGGACAAACTACTACAATGAGCAGTTCTTC
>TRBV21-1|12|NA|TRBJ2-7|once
CASSKLQNEQYF
TGTGCCAGCAGCAAGCTACAGAACGAGCAGTACTTC
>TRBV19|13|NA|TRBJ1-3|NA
CASSPPSGNTIYF
TGTGCCAGTAGCCCGCCCTCTGGAAACACCATATATTTT
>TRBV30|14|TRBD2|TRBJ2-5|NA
CAFSRLAGQETQYF
TGTGCCTTTAGCAGACTAGCGGGCCAAGAGACCCAGTACTTC
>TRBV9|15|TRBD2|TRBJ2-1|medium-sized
CASSPRLAGLNEQFF
TGTGCCAGCAGCCCCCGACTAGCGGGACTGAATGAGCAGTTCTTC
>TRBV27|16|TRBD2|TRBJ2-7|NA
CASSLGISGTPYEQYF
TGTGCCAGCAGTTTAGGTATTAGCGGGACCCCCTACGAGCAGTACTTC
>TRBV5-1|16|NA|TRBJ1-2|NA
CASRGTGRVGNYGYTF
TGCGCCAGCAGGGGGACCGGGAGAGTTGGTAACTATGGCTACACCTTC
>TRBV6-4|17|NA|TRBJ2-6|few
CASSPRVQFSGANVLTF
TGTGCCAGCAGCCCAAGGGTACAGTTCTCTGGGGCCAACGTCCTGACTTTC
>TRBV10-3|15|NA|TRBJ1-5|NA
CAISERGSGDQPQHF
TGTGCCATCAGTGAGCGGGGCTCAGGGGATCAGCCCCAGCATTTT
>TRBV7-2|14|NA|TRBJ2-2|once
CASSLQGIAGELFF
TGTGCCAGCAGCTTGCAGGGAATTGCCGGGGAGCTGTTTTTT
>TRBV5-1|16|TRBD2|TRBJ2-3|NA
CASSLALAGFTDTQYF
TGCGCCAGCAGCTTGGCCCTAGCGGGATTCACAGATACGCAGTATTTT
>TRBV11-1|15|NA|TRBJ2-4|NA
CASSLDPSPKNIQYF
TGTGCCAGCAGCTTAGACCCGTCCCCCAAAAACATTCAGTACTTC
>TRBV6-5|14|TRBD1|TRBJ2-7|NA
CASSSDRGMGEQYF
TGTGCCAGCAGTTCGGACAGGGGGATGGGCGAGCAGTACTTC
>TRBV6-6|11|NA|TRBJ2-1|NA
CASSPQGEQFF
TGTGCCAGCAGTCCCCAGGGTGAGCAGTTCTTC
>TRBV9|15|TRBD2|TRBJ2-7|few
CASSVVPGLADEQYF
TGTGCCAGCAGCGTAGTTCCCGGACTAGCGGACGAGCAGTACTTC
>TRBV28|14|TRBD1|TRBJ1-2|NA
CASSSGTGGYGYTF
TGTGCCAGCAGTTCTGGGACAGGGGGCTATGGCTACACCTTC
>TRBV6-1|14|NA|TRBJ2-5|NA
CASTDRGVWETQYF
TGTGCCAGCACCGATAGGGGGGTTTGGGAGACCCAGTACTTC
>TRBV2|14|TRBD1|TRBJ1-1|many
CASYRDRVSTEAFF
TGTGCCAGCTACCGGGACAGGGTCAGCACTGAAGCTTTCTTT
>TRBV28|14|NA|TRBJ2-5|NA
CASSEAAGPETQYF
TGTGCCAGCAGTGAGGCTGCGGGGCCAGAGACCCAGTACTTC
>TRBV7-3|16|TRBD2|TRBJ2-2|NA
CASSALAGGLGGELFF
TGTGCCAGCAGCGCATTAGCGGGAGGTCTTGGCGGGGAGCTGTTTTTT
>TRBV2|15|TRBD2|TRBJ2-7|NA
CASSRRTSGTYEQYF
TGTGCCAGCAGTCGGAGGACTAGCGGGACCTACGAGCAGTACTTC
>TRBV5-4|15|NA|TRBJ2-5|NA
CASSLAAGGRETQYF
TGTGCCAGCAGCTTGGCCGCAGGGGGGAGGGAGACCCAGTACTTC
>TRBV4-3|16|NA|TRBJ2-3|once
CASSQGDGRGTDTQYF
TGCGCCAGCAGCCAAGGGGATGGGCGGGGCACAGATACGCAGTATTTT
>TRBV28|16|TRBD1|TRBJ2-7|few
CASSLSLGQGPLEQYF
TGTGCCAGCAGTTTAAGTCTTGGACAGGGGCCCCTCGAGCAGTACTTC
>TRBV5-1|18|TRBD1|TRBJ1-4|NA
CASSAQPQAGGSNEKLFF
TGCGCCAGCAGCGCGCAACCCCAAGCAGGGGGCAGTAATGAAAAACTGTTTTTT
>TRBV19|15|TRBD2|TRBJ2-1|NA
CASSIAAGEYNEQFF
TGTGCCAGTAGTATAGCGGCGGGAGAGTACAATGAGCAGTTCTTC
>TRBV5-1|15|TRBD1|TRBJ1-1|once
CASSDPQGGNTEAFF
TGCGCCAGCAGCGATCCACAGGGGGGGAACACTGAAGCTTTCTTT
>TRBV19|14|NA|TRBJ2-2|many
CASRPGGNTGELFF
TGTGCCAGTAGACCCGGGGGAAACACCGGGGAGCTGTTTTTT
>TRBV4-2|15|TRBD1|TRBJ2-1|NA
CASSQGQGARNEQFF
TGTGCCAGCAGCCAGGGACAGGGGGCGCGCAATGAGCAGTTCTTC
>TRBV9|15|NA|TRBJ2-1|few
CASSVELADYNEQFF
TGTGCCAGCAGCGTAGAACTAGCTGATTACAATGAGCAGTTCTTC
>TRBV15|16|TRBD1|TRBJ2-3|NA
CATSRGGTGHTDTQYF
TGTGCCACCAGCAGAGGTGGGACAGGGCACACAGATACGCAGTATTTT
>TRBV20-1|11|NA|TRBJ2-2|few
CSAFTTGELFF
TGCAGTGCCTTTACCACCGGGGAGCTGTTTTTT
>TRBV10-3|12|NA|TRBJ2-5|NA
CAISGGVETQYF
TGTGCCATCAGTGGGGGGGTAGAGACCCAGTACTTC
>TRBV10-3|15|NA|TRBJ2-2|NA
CALTDPDGHTGELFF
TGTGCCCTAACGGATCCGGACGGACACACCGGGGAGCTGTTTTTT
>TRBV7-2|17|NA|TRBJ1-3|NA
CASSPNPGSAAGNTIYF
TGTGCCAGCAGCCCAAACCCCGGCTCGGCGGCTGGAAACACCATATATTTT
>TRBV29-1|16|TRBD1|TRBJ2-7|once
CSVGDRASTWGEEQYF
TGCAGCGTTGGGGACAGGGCATCTACATGGGGAGAGGAGCAGTACTTC